This record concerns one TCR beta chain sequence. Its cognate antigen is unknown. The sample originates from a study of cytomegalovirus exposure and HLA in healthy donors. Points from the study as a whole: Most of the TCR beta V segments (in an earlier analysis) were productive either about 87% or about 30% of the time. Whilst most TCR sequences proved rare, a subset of public TCRs occurred across many donors.

In the PCR, 60 Vbeta and 13 Jbeta primers were used. The method was immunoSEQ multiplex PCR; TCRdb's version includes in-frame clones alone and lacks a portion of them. The sample holds 35,000 to 45,000 clones; roughly 90% are singletons and the top ten take under 3.5%. The receptor was isolated from a woman aged 18-30 years in good health and CMV-seronegative. Sequenced sample: PBMCs.

The CDR3 is CAIRKGLAEYEQFF. CDR3 DNA sequence: TGTGCCATCAGAAAGGGACTAGCGGAATATGAGCAGTTCTTC. This chain uses TRBV10-3 with TRBJ2-1; 11 bases match TRBD2. The V and J ends lost 6 bases and 8 bases, in that order; junction bases with no gene match: 6. This CDR3 is built from 14 residues. Per germline, CDR1 ENHRY and CDR2 SYGVKD.